This TCR beta chain derives from a study of T cell repertoires in cytomegalovirus infection. Overall study context: An indication of both CMV infection and matching HLA type came from public TCR beta signatures.

Germline lookup yields CDR1 LNHDA and CDR2 SQIVND (reference sequence). Germline trimming cut 6 bases from V and 2 bases from J; bases unmatched to any gene: 2. The CDR3 covers 14 residues. Whole-study findings and limits: Ex vivo, HLA-C-restricted CMV-specific TCR beta clonotypes prevailed over the rest of the response.

This clonotype has just a few counts. What it recognizes is unknown. TCRdb itself ran the reads through MiXCR, one entry per CDR3 protein. The top ten clones hold about 4.6% of a sample with approximately 190,000 distinct CDR3 sequences, more than 9% of them seen once. The J gene is TRBJ2-7, the V gene TRBV19; 12 bases fit TRBD2. The specimen sequenced was PBMCs. The sequence was obtained from a human donor in good health (CMV status not recorded). Some clones in this sample may be carry-over from other donors' samples. This chain's CDR3 is CASRRLAGAYEQYF. CDR3 DNA sequence: TGTGCCAGTAGACGACTAGCGGGAGCCTACGAGCAGTACTTC.